Included here is one TCR beta chain sequence, with context. These data belong to a study of T cell responses to AZD1222 COVID-19 vaccine. Sequenced by immunoSEQ multiplex PCR; TCRdb stores in-frame clones only, minus some. The table shows 55,000 to 75,000 clones, with 65% to 80% occurring only once. The sequence came from an adult in good health. Sequencing was performed on peripheral blood, taken on day 0 of AZD1222 vaccination.

CDR3: CASSPLSRGGYTQYF. The CDR3 region has the DNA TGTGCCAGCAGCCCTCTTTCGCGGGGGGGTTACACGCAGTATTTT. The rearrangement links TRBV9 to TRBJ2-3, with 9 bases fitting TRBD2. Germline loops: CDR1 SGDLS, CDR2 YYNGEE. The CDR3 totals 15 residues. Trimming removed 4 bases from V and 9 bases from J; junction bases left unmatched: 12.